This entry features one T cell receptor (beta chain) sequence. The sample is drawn from a study of blood T cell repertoires in COVID-19. Cohort 3 donors were reported recovered after two negative PCRs, clearance, or symptom resolution. TCRdb keeps only in-frame clones here, not all; method: immunoSEQ multiplex PCR. Seen here are under 450,000 clones, over 80% observed once, and the top ten hold about 5.4%. CDR1 SGDLS and CDR2 YYNGEE come from the germline V gene. V lost 1 base to trimming and J lost 5 bases; unmatched junction nucleotides: 3. There are 15 residues in the CDR3. The chain recombines TRBV9 with TRBJ2-1; 10 positions match TRBD1. The clonotype comes from a woman between 50 and 59 years old who had recovered from COVID-19. What was sequenced was PBMCs or T cells enriched from blood (not recorded which). CDR3 sequence: CASSVQGQGNNEQFF. CDR3 DNA: TGTGCCAGCAGCGTACAGGGACAGGGGAACAATGAGCAGTTCTTC. Looking up the rest from reference TRBV9 and TRBJ2-1 gives the full variable domain: DSGVTQTPKHLITATGQRVTLRCSPRSGDLSVYWYQQSLDQGLQFLIQYYNGEERAKGNILERFSAQQFPDLHSELNLSSLELGDSALYFCASSVQGQGNNEQFFGPGTRLTVL.